The entry below describes one T cell receptor beta chain. Its antigen is undetermined. This entry is derived from a study of shared clonotypes between healthy human individuals. Whole-study context: Each donor contributed plates that comprised three CD4 naive, three CD4 memory, two CD8 naive and one CD8 memory.

Using approximately 200 ng DNA, tens of thousands of T cell genomes, the sorted-subset replicate PCRs were run. Method: immunoSEQ multiplex PCR; TCRdb's copy keeps in-frame clones and lacks some. Of over a million clones listed, approximately 80% were seen once; the top ten hold 0.55% to 0.7%. Whole-study findings and limits: For naive CD4 cells, 4% to 5% of clonotypes were shared across a few donors.

The CDR3 consists of 12 residues. CDR1 is SGHTA and CDR2 is FQGNSA in the germline V gene. Trimming removed 1 base at V and 4 bases at J, with 4 bases between. The gene calls are TRBV7-2 and TRBJ1-2; D not resolved. This TCR was sampled from a man aged 18 to 29 in good health. Some clones in this sample may be carry-over from other donors' samples. The sequenced sample was memory CD4+ T cells from PBMCs. As to subset: CD45RA-negative fraction. The CDR3 nucleotides read TGTGCCAGCAGCTTAGTAAGCTATGGCTACACCTTC. Protein: CASSLVSYGYTF.